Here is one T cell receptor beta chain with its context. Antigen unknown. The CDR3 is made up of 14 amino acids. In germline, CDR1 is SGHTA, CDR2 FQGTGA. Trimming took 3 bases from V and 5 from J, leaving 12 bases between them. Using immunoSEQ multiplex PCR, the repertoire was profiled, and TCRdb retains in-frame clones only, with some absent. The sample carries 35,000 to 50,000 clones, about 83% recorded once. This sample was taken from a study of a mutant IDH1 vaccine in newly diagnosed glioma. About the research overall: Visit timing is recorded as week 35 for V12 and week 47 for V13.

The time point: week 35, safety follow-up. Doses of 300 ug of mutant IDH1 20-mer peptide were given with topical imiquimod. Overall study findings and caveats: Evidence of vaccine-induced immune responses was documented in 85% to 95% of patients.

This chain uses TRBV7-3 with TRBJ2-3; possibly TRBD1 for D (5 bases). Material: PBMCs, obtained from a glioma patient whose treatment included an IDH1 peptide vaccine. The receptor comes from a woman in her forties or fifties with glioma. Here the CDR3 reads CASSFGQGRDTQYF. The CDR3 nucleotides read TGTGCCAGCAGCTTCGGACAAGGTCGAGATACGCAGTATTTT.